A selection of T cell receptor beta chains follows, all from one sample in a study of control samples from healthy donors and cancer patients. The table came from immunoSEQ multiplex PCR; TCRdb's copy has only in-frame clones and leaves some out. This table has about 180,000 clones, over 85% appearing once. Sequencing input: blood. These receptors all come from a man aged 25 to 45 in good health. Each CDR3 is given with its conserved first and last residue. Fields, in order: CDR3 DNA, CDR3 protein, J gene, D gene, clone size, V gene. D genes are given only for firm matches. Some rows have no size entry. The others give once, few or many, or a class for an expanded clone.

cdr3_nt: TGTGCCAGTAGTATTCCGGGACAGGGTACGCGCAATCAGCCCCAGCATTTT
cdr3_aa: CASSIPGQGTRNQPQHF
j_call: TRBJ1-5
d_call: TRBD1
clone_size: once
v_call: TRBV19

cdr3_nt: TGCGCCAGCAGCCCAGCAGGCAGCACTGAAGCTTTCTTT
cdr3_aa: CASSPAGSTEAFF
j_call: TRBJ1-1
d_call: -
clone_size: -
v_call: TRBV5-1

cdr3_nt: TGCAGCGCCCAACCGGGGATGGGGGGCACTGAAGCTTTCTTT
cdr3_aa: CSAQPGMGGTEAFF
j_call: TRBJ1-1
d_call: -
clone_size: -
v_call: TRBV29-1

cdr3_nt: TGTGCCAGCCGGGGGGGCAGGGACGAGCAGTACTTC
cdr3_aa: CASRGGRDEQYF
j_call: TRBJ2-7
d_call: TRBD2
clone_size: -
v_call: TRBV3-1/TRBV3-2

cdr3_nt: TGTGCCAGCAGCCTAGGGCTAGTCACAGATACGCAGTATTTT
cdr3_aa: CASSLGLVTDTQYF
j_call: TRBJ2-3
d_call: -
clone_size: -
v_call: TRBV28

cdr3_nt: TGTGCCAGCAGTGAATTTTCGCAGCGCGATGAGCAGTTCTTC
cdr3_aa: CASSEFSQRDEQFF
j_call: TRBJ2-1
d_call: -
clone_size: -
v_call: TRBV6-1

cdr3_nt: TGTGCCAGCAGCCAACGGGGCAGGGGAAGTCATCAGCCCCAGCATTTT
cdr3_aa: CASSQRGRGSHQPQHF
j_call: TRBJ1-5
d_call: -
clone_size: -
v_call: TRBV3-1/TRBV3-2

cdr3_nt: TGTGCCAGCAGTCCGGGGGACAGGGACGCTGGAGGCTACACCTTC
cdr3_aa: CASSPGDRDAGGYTF
j_call: TRBJ1-2
d_call: TRBD1
clone_size: -
v_call: TRBV27

cdr3_nt: TGTGCCAGCAGTTCCAGGGGTGGCGAAAACATTCAGTACTTC
cdr3_aa: CASSSRGGENIQYF
j_call: TRBJ2-4
d_call: -
clone_size: -
v_call: TRBV6-5

cdr3_nt: TGTGCCAGCAGCTTAGATGGGGACACCCAAGAGACCCAGTACTTC
cdr3_aa: CASSLDGDTQETQYF
j_call: TRBJ2-5
d_call: -
clone_size: -
v_call: TRBV11-2

cdr3_nt: TGCGCCAGCAGCTTGGCCGCCGGCCCCGGCGGCGAGACCCAGTACTTC
cdr3_aa: CASSLAAGPGGETQYF
j_call: TRBJ2-5
d_call: -
clone_size: -
v_call: TRBV5-1

cdr3_nt: TGTGCCAGCAGCCCCCAACAGGGGGGTGGCACTGAAGCTTTCTTT
cdr3_aa: CASSPQQGGGTEAFF
j_call: TRBJ1-1
d_call: TRBD1
clone_size: -
v_call: TRBV11-2

cdr3_nt: TGTGCCAGCAGCTACCCGCGGAGCGGGGGGAACAATGAGCAGTTCTTC
cdr3_aa: CASSYPRSGGNNEQFF
j_call: TRBJ2-1
d_call: TRBD2
clone_size: once
v_call: TRBV7-9

cdr3_nt: TGTGCCAGCAGTGAATTGGAGGGGCCAACAGATACGCAGTATTTT
cdr3_aa: CASSELEGPTDTQYF
j_call: TRBJ2-3
d_call: -
clone_size: -
v_call: TRBV2

cdr3_nt: TGCGCCAGCAGCCCGGGCCCCTATAGCAATCAGCCCCAGCATTTT
cdr3_aa: CASSPGPYSNQPQHF
j_call: TRBJ1-5
d_call: -
clone_size: -
v_call: TRBV5-1

cdr3_nt: TGCAGCGCCGCAGGGATGTATGGCACCGGGGAGCTGTTTTTT
cdr3_aa: CSAAGMYGTGELFF
j_call: TRBJ2-2
d_call: -
clone_size: -
v_call: TRBV29-1

cdr3_nt: TGTGCCAGCAGCTTATGGGCCTCCTACGAGCAGTACTTC
cdr3_aa: CASSLWASYEQYF
j_call: TRBJ2-7
d_call: -
clone_size: -
v_call: TRBV7-9

cdr3_nt: TGTGCCTGGAGTGTTCGGCTAGCGGGGGGGCCTGGGGAGCAGTTCTTC
cdr3_aa: CAWSVRLAGGPGEQFF
j_call: TRBJ2-1
d_call: TRBD2
clone_size: -
v_call: TRBV30

cdr3_nt: TGTGCCAGCAGCCTGAACAGATTGAACACTGAAGCTTTCTTT
cdr3_aa: CASSLNRLNTEAFF
j_call: TRBJ1-1
d_call: -
clone_size: -
v_call: TRBV7-9

cdr3_nt: TGTGCCAGTAGTAGTTCGGGAAATTCACCCCTCCACTTT
cdr3_aa: CASSSSGNSPLHF
j_call: TRBJ1-6
d_call: -
clone_size: -
v_call: TRBV19

cdr3_nt: TGTGCCAGCAGTCACAGGGCTGAAAAACTGTTTTTT
cdr3_aa: CASSHRAEKLFF
j_call: TRBJ1-4
d_call: -
clone_size: -
v_call: TRBV3-1/TRBV3-2

cdr3_nt: TGTGCCAGCAGTTACTCGAATGCGGGTAGGAAGACACCCCTCCACTTT
cdr3_aa: CASSYSNAGRKTPLHF
j_call: TRBJ1-6
d_call: -
clone_size: once
v_call: TRBV6-5

cdr3_nt: TGTGCCAGTAGTATTAGCAGGGGTGGCCAGCCCCAGCATTTT
cdr3_aa: CASSISRGGQPQHF
j_call: TRBJ1-5
d_call: -
clone_size: -
v_call: TRBV19

cdr3_nt: TGTGCCAGTGGAATAGAGGAAAAACTGTTTTTT
cdr3_aa: CASGIEEKLFF
j_call: TRBJ1-4
d_call: -
clone_size: -
v_call: TRBV19

cdr3_nt: TGTGCCGGGGACGCACCGTCCTATAATTCACCCCTCCACTTT
cdr3_aa: CAGDAPSYNSPLHF
j_call: TRBJ1-6
d_call: -
clone_size: -
v_call: TRBV30

cdr3_nt: TGTGCCAGCACCGGGGGCGGGGAGCTGTTTTTT
cdr3_aa: CASTGGGELFF
j_call: TRBJ2-2
d_call: -
clone_size: -
v_call: TRBV11-2

cdr3_nt: TGCAGCGTTGCAGGCTTTTCTAGCACAGATACGCAGTATTTT
cdr3_aa: CSVAGFSSTDTQYF
j_call: TRBJ2-3
d_call: -
clone_size: -
v_call: TRBV29-1

cdr3_nt: TGTGCCAGCAGTTACTCGTTACAGGGGGGCTCACCCCTCCACTTT
cdr3_aa: CASSYSLQGGSPLHF
j_call: TRBJ1-6
d_call: TRBD1
clone_size: -
v_call: TRBV6-5

cdr3_nt: TGCGCCAGCAGCCCAGGGGGTAGCGGGAATGAGCAGTTCTTC
cdr3_aa: CASSPGGSGNEQFF
j_call: TRBJ2-1
d_call: -
clone_size: -
v_call: TRBV10-1

cdr3_nt: TGTGCCAGCAGCTTAGTAGCGGGACAGAGTGGTTCACCCCTCCACTTT
cdr3_aa: CASSLVAGQSGSPLHF
j_call: TRBJ1-6
d_call: TRBD1
clone_size: once
v_call: TRBV7-8

cdr3_nt: TGTGCCAGCTCACCCGGACAGGGGCTCTCCTACGAGCAGTACTTC
cdr3_aa: CASSPGQGLSYEQYF
j_call: TRBJ2-7
d_call: TRBD1
clone_size: once
v_call: TRBV18

cdr3_nt: TGTGCCACCCAGGCGGGGGGCGGGTACAATGAGCAGTTCTTC
cdr3_aa: CATQAGGGYNEQFF
j_call: TRBJ2-1
d_call: TRBD2
clone_size: -
v_call: TRBV24-1

cdr3_nt: TGTGCCAGCAGCAAAGGAAATTCATTTACCTATGGCTACACCTTC
cdr3_aa: CASSKGNSFTYGYTF
j_call: TRBJ1-2
d_call: -
clone_size: -
v_call: TRBV21-1

cdr3_nt: TGCGCCAGCAGCCCGGACTCCTCGACAGGGACCGGGGAGCTGTTTTTT
cdr3_aa: CASSPDSSTGTGELFF
j_call: TRBJ2-2
d_call: TRBD1
clone_size: -
v_call: TRBV5-1

cdr3_nt: TGCGCCAGCAGCTTTAGCGGGGGAAGCTCCTACGAGCAGTACTTC
cdr3_aa: CASSFSGGSSYEQYF
j_call: TRBJ2-7
d_call: TRBD2
clone_size: once
v_call: TRBV5-1

cdr3_nt: TGTGCCAGCAGACCTAGCGGAACCGGGGAGCTGTTTTTT
cdr3_aa: CASRPSGTGELFF
j_call: TRBJ2-2
d_call: TRBD2
clone_size: -
v_call: TRBV7-9

cdr3_nt: TGTGCCACCAGCAGAGGAAGAGGGACTGAAGCTTTCTTT
cdr3_aa: CATSRGRGTEAFF
j_call: TRBJ1-1
d_call: -
clone_size: -
v_call: TRBV15

cdr3_nt: TGCGCCAGCAGCAATCGGCGGACAGGAAATAATTCACCCCTCCACTTT
cdr3_aa: CASSNRRTGNNSPLHF
j_call: TRBJ1-6
d_call: TRBD1
clone_size: few
v_call: TRBV5-1

cdr3_nt: TGTGCCAGCTCACCGTGGGCCGGGAAAAACATTCAGTACTTC
cdr3_aa: CASSPWAGKNIQYF
j_call: TRBJ2-4
d_call: -
clone_size: -
v_call: TRBV18

cdr3_nt: TGTGCCAGCAGGGGGGGGCCTAGCGGGCCACAGAACACCGGGGAGCTGTTTTTT
cdr3_aa: CASRGGPSGPQNTGELFF
j_call: TRBJ2-2
d_call: TRBD2
clone_size: -
v_call: TRBV27

cdr3_nt: TGTGCCAGCAGCCAAGAAGTCCTTCTGGGCGCTGGGGCCAACGTCCTGACTTTC
cdr3_aa: CASSQEVLLGAGANVLTF
j_call: TRBJ2-6
d_call: -
clone_size: -
v_call: TRBV3-1/TRBV3-2

cdr3_nt: TGTGCCAGCAGCGTAAGTAGCGGGGCAGAGACCCAGTACTTC
cdr3_aa: CASSVSSGAETQYF
j_call: TRBJ2-5
d_call: TRBD2
clone_size: -
v_call: TRBV9

cdr3_nt: TGTGCCAGCAGCTCAACTGACAGGGGGGGCGGCTATGGCTACACCTTC
cdr3_aa: CASSSTDRGGGYGYTF
j_call: TRBJ1-2
d_call: TRBD1
clone_size: -
v_call: TRBV28

cdr3_nt: TGTGCCAGCAGCTTTAGCGGGAGTGTCGAGCAGTACTTC
cdr3_aa: CASSFSGSVEQYF
j_call: TRBJ2-7
d_call: TRBD2
clone_size: -
v_call: TRBV5-4

cdr3_nt: TGTGCCAGCAGCTTAGAAGCAGAGACACAGCCCCAGCATTTT
cdr3_aa: CASSLEAETQPQHF
j_call: TRBJ1-5
d_call: -
clone_size: -
v_call: TRBV7-8

cdr3_nt: TGCGCCAGCAGCCCTGACAGAACGAACACCGGGGAGCTGTTTTTT
cdr3_aa: CASSPDRTNTGELFF
j_call: TRBJ2-2
d_call: -
clone_size: once
v_call: TRBV5-1

cdr3_nt: TGTGCCACCAGTGACCCGAGACAGGCTTCCTACAATGAGCAGTTCTTC
cdr3_aa: CATSDPRQASYNEQFF
j_call: TRBJ2-1
d_call: -
clone_size: once
v_call: TRBV24-1

cdr3_nt: TGTGCCAGCAGCCTAACAGGGCGGACTGAAGCTTTCTTT
cdr3_aa: CASSLTGRTEAFF
j_call: TRBJ1-1
d_call: -
clone_size: -
v_call: TRBV6-2/TRBV6-3

cdr3_nt: TGTGCCAGCAGACACTCGCAGGGGAATGAGCAGTTCTTC
cdr3_aa: CASRHSQGNEQFF
j_call: TRBJ2-1
d_call: -
clone_size: -
v_call: TRBV3-1/TRBV3-2

cdr3_nt: TGTGCCAGCAGTGGGACGGAGGCCTCCTATGGCTACACCTTC
cdr3_aa: CASSGTEASYGYTF
j_call: TRBJ1-2
d_call: -
clone_size: -
v_call: TRBV25-1

cdr3_nt: TGTGCCAGCAGCTTAGAGAAACAGGGGAGTCTCACCATATATTTT
cdr3_aa: CASSLEKQGSLTIYF
j_call: TRBJ1-3
d_call: TRBD1
clone_size: -
v_call: TRBV7-3